This record covers a single T cell receptor (beta chain). Antigen unknown. TCRdb redid the calling of the 5' RACE reads with MiXCR, one entry per CDR3 protein. This repertoire shows 130,000 or so distinct CDR3 sequences, 17% found once; its top ten account for roughly a third. The V gene's germline CDR1 is MDHEN and CDR2 SYDVKM. The V segment lost 6 bases and the J segment 2 bases; nucleotides outside the gene matches: 7. There are 16 residues in the CDR3. This entry belongs to a study of CD8 T cells in ankylosing spondylitis. Study outcomes and limitations: A TCR beta motif of under ten highly homologous variants seemed to mark ankylosing spondylitis blood.

Input material: blood, either unsorted or a sorted T cell fraction (not recorded which). The V call is TRBV28, the J call TRBJ2-5; 12 bases align to TRBD2. This sequence originates from a male donor with ankylosing spondylitis. CDR3 nucleotides: TGTGCCAGCAGGCATCTAGCGGGAGGGATACAAGAGACCCAGTACTTC. Its translation: CASRHLAGGIQETQYF. Combining the CDR3 with reference TRBV28 and TRBJ2-5 gives the whole variable domain DVKVTQSSRYLVKRTGEKVFLECVQDMDHENMFWYRQDPGLGLRLIYFSYDVKMKEKGDIPEGYSVSREKKERFSLILESASTNQTSMYLCASRHLAGGIQETQYFGPGTRLLVL.